There are many counts of the clone carrying this T cell receptor (beta chain). As yet, its antigen is unknown. In the PCR, 60 Vbeta and 13 Jbeta primers were used. Per the original data handling: A later analysis counted 80 million or so unique TCR beta chains, around 12 million shared. TCRdb's copy holds only in-frame clones and misses some; the assay was immunoSEQ multiplex PCR. V and J calls and clone size come straight from that table; D and trimming were deduced from the DNA. The sample gives roughly 190,000 clones, around 76% of which show up once; around 2% is in the top ten. V lost 0 bases and J 5 bases, leaving 13 bases between the germline ends. There are 15 residues in the CDR3. The germline V gene has CDR1 MGHRA and CDR2 YSYEKL. The data were obtained in a study of cytomegalovirus exposure and HLA in healthy donors. Study-wide results and caveats: By a later analysis, the bulk of CMV-associated TCR beta chains appeared HLA-restricted.

This clonotype was sampled from a woman in her 30s in good health and CMV-seropositive. Sequencing used PBMCs. The V gene is TRBV4-1, the J gene TRBJ1-1; no reliable D call. CDR3 in amino acids: CASSQDFGRVTEAFF. The CDR3 DNA reads as TGCGCCAGCAGCCAAGATTTTGGGAGGGTGACTGAAGCTTTCTTT.